The next 18 T cell receptor beta chains were all read from a single sample in a study of CD8 T cells in ankylosing spondylitis. General study points: The study identified a TCR beta motif of roughly eight highly homologous variants that appeared characteristic of ankylosing spondylitis blood.

One entry per CDR3 protein, called by TCRdb with MiXCR from the 5' RACE reads. This sample has more than 400,000 distinct CDR3 sequences; about 5% occur once, and the top ten carry roughly 3.2%. For these receptors, no antigen is known. The sample was blood, either unsorted or a sorted T cell fraction (not recorded which). Receptors originate from a male donor with ankylosing spondylitis.

This clonotype was detected ten times or more. The chain has TRBV12-3 or TRBV12-4 and TRBJ1-1; tentatively, D is TRBD1 (5 bases). This CDR3 spans 14 amino acids. Trimming stripped 6 bases from V and 4 bases from J, with 15 bases between. Here the CDR3 DNA reads TGTGCCAGCAGCTCCTCTAACGGGGGCACTGAAGCTTTCTTT. Translation gives CASSSSNGGTEAFF.

The table lists this clonotype with a few counts. The rearrangement uses TRBV27 and TRBJ2-7, with 11 bases that match TRBD2. V gave up 5 bases and J gave up 1 base; unmatched junction bases: 7. The CDR3 covers 16 residues. Germline V gene data show CDR1 as MNHEY and CDR2 as SMNVEV (reference sequence). This CDR3 is CASSLTLAGGSYEQYF. The CDR3 DNA reads TGTGCCAGCAGTCTGACTCTAGCGGGAGGATCCTACGAGCAGTACTTC.

This clonotype was seen repeatedly, ten times or more. The chain links TRBV25-1 to TRBJ2-3, with TRBD2 identical over 9 bases. This CDR3 is 16 amino acids long. CDR1 is MGHDK, CDR2 SYGVNS, per germline. V lost 2 bases to trimming and J lost 6 bases; unmatched junction nucleotides: 9. The CDR3, as DNA: TGTGCCAGCAGTGAAGACGCGGGAGGGTTAACGGATACGCAGTATTTT. Translated, it gives CASSEDAGGLTDTQYF.

The chain joins TRBV21-1 to TRBJ1-1; TRBD1 is the table's D call and was not checked against the DNA. TRBV21-1 is described as a pseudogene. CDR3 length: 14 residues. The CDR3 reads CASSNRQVRTEAFF. In nucleotides, the CDR3 is TGTGCCAGCAGCAATAGACAGGTTCGGACTGAAGCTTTCTTT.

This clonotype was found many times. The chain links TRBV6-5 to TRBJ2-5; no reliable D call. The germline V gene has CDR1 MNHEY and CDR2 SVGAGI. V shed 4 bases and J shed 2 bases, with 11 bases lying between them. The CDR3 consists of 14 residues. For the CDR3, the DNA is TGTGCCAGCAGTTCCCACCGCAGACAAGAGACCCAGTACTTC. Encoded protein: CASSSHRRQETQYF.

As regards this clonotype: The junction differs from germline at one of its ends, possibly a read error. This rearrangement joins TRBV5-6 to TRBJ2-1, with D unclear. Germline V gives CDR1 SGHDT, CDR2 YYEEEE. The length of the CDR3 is 13 residues. In nucleotides, the CDR3 is TGTGCCATCAGCCCCGGGCTCCGTTGTGAGCAGTTCTTC. As protein: CAISPGLRCEQFF.

This clonotype was detected many times. The junction does not match germline at one end; this may be a read error. The chain couples TRBV6-2 or TRBV6-3 to TRBJ1-5, with D unclear. Per germline, CDR1 MNHEY and CDR2 SVGEGT. CDR3 length: 13 residues. CDR3 DNA sequence: TGTGCCAGCATTTACCAGCAAGGTCAGCCCCAGCATTTT. Protein sequence: CASIYQQGQPQHF.

The sample holds many counts of this clonotype. This chain links TRBV7-6 with TRBJ2-1; D is possibly TRBD2 (6 bases). The germline CDR1 and CDR2 sequences are SGHVS and FNYEAQ. Deletions cut 1 base from V and 8 bases from J, with 15 bases between. This CDR3 is built from 15 residues. This CDR3 reads CASSLGLPGDYEQFF. The CDR3 nucleotides are TGTGCCAGCAGCTTAGGTCTGCCGGGAGACTATGAGCAGTTCTTC. The full variable domain, with the rest looked up from reference TRBV7-6 and TRBJ2-1, is GAGVSQSPRYKVTKRGQDVALRCDPISGHVSLYWYRQALGQGPEFLTYFNYEAQQDKSGLPNDRFSAERPEGSISTLTIQRTEQRDSAMYRCASSLGLPGDYEQFFGPGTRLTVL.

This clonotype was detected many times. This chain uses TRBV7-2 with TRBJ2-5; 10 bases map to TRBD2. Germline CDR1 and CDR2: SGHTA and FQGNSA. Unmatched junction bases numbered 6, after V lost 1 base and J lost 7 bases. CDR3 length: 15 amino acids. This chain's CDR3 is CASSLVAGGSVTQYF. CDR3 in DNA: TGTGCCAGCAGCTTAGTAGCGGGGGGTTCGGTGACCCAGTACTTC.

This clonotype has at least ten counts. The chain combines TRBV6-1 with TRBJ1-4; D is uncertain. CDR1 is MNHNS and CDR2 is SASEGT in the germline V gene. This CDR3 has 14 residues. V was pared by 6 bases and J by 8 bases, with 16 bases between. In nucleotides, the CDR3 is TGTGCCAGCAGGGTGTCCTCGGATGAGGAAAAACTGTTTTTT. Translating gives CASRVSSDEEKLFF.

In its sample, this clonotype was seen a few times. The chain uses TRBV9 and TRBJ2-1; D gene ambiguous. The CDR3 contains 15 residues. CDR1 SGDLS and CDR2 YYNGEE come from the germline V gene. Trimming left V 4 bases short and J 0 bases short, with 11 bases between. The CDR3 reads CASSLTGRSYNEQFF. The CDR3 coding sequence is TGTGCCAGCAGCCTTACCGGGCGCTCCTACAATGAGCAGTTCTTC.

The chain links TRBV11-2 to TRBJ2-7, with 7 bases fitting TRBD1. Germline loops: CDR1 SGHAT, CDR2 FQNNGV. The length of the CDR3 is 20 residues. The V segment lost 1 base and the J segment 2 bases; nucleotides outside the gene matches: 20. CDR3 region: CASSLVLPRDRTGRPYEQYF. Written as DNA, the CDR3 is TGTGCCAGCAGCTTAGTCCTCCCCCGGGATAGGACAGGTAGGCCCTACGAGCAGTACTTC.

The rearrangement uses TRBV19 and TRBJ1-1; 7 bases agree with TRBD1. V dropped 3 bases and J dropped 1; count of bases not matched to a gene: 8. Per the germline V gene, CDR1 is LNHDA and CDR2 is SQIVND (reference sequence). CDR3 length equals 16 residues. The CDR3: CASSIPPTGSNTEAFF. The DNA of the CDR3 is TGTGCCAGTAGTATCCCCCCGACAGGGTCGAACACTGAAGCTTTCTTT. Using reference TRBV19 and TRBJ1-1 for the parts outside the CDR3, the full variable domain is DGGITQSPKYLFRKEGQNVTLSCEQNLNHDAMYWYRQDPGQGLRLIYYSQIVNDFQKGDIAEGYSVSREKKESFPLTVTSAQKNPTAFYLCASSIPPTGSNTEAFFGQGTRLTVV.

This clonotype was seen ten or more times. This chain uses TRBV6-5 with TRBJ2-5, with D possibly being TRBD1 (6 bases). With 0 bases removed from V and 2 bases from J, the gap between germline ends came to 10 bases. The CDR3 is 15 amino acids. Germline V CDR1 and CDR2: MNHEY, SVGAGI. CDR3 sequence reads: CASSYSTGIQETQYF. In nucleotides, the CDR3 is TGTGCCAGCAGTTACTCCACAGGGATACAAGAGACCCAGTACTTC.

This clonotype was seen ten or more times. The chain carries TRBV12-3 or TRBV12-4 and TRBJ1-2; D is uncertain. The CDR3 is 13 amino acids. The germline V and J ends were trimmed by 3 bases and 4 bases, with 9 bases remaining between them. CDR3 region: CASSFGKSYGYTF. The CDR3 bases are TGTGCCAGCAGTTTCGGCAAAAGCTATGGCTACACCTTC.

In this sample, this clonotype turned up many times. This rearrangement joins TRBV6-1 to TRBJ1-2; D unclear. CDR3 length: 14 residues. The germline V gene has CDR1 MNHNS and CDR2 SASEGT. V was shortened by 6 bases and J by 0 bases, with 11 bases between the two germline ends. The CDR3 sequence: CASRTAPANYGYTF. The CDR3 coding sequence is TGTGCCAGCAGGACGGCCCCAGCTAACTATGGCTACACCTTC.

This clonotype occurred many times. The rearrangement uses TRBV6-1 and TRBJ1-1; D unresolved. Trimming left V 7 bases short and J 4 bases short, with 13 bases between. CDR3 size: 13 residues. The germline V gene encodes CDR1 MNHNS and CDR2 SASEGT. For the CDR3, the DNA is TGTGCCAGCAACAAGGGCGCGGGCACTGAAGCTTTCTTT. Its protein product is CASNKGAGTEAFF.

The chain employs TRBV10-3 and TRBJ2-7, with 8 bases identical to TRBD1. CDR3 size: 16 residues. After removal of 3 bases from V and 7 bases from J, the junction contained 14 bases not matched to a gene. Germline V CDR1 and CDR2: ENHRY, SYGVKD. DNA of the CDR3: TGTGCCATCAGTGACTCCGCCGGACAGGGCTCGAGGGAGCAGTACTTC. This translates into CAISDSAGQGSREQYF.